This T cell receptor beta chain was captured in a study of blood T cells in healthy people across ages. The germline V gene encodes CDR1 SGHDT and CDR2 YYEEEE. Trimming pared 4 bases from V and 3 bases from J, leaving 21 bases between. The CDR3 contains 17 residues. A second about 6 to 11 cycle PCR used barcoded and J-beta primers. MiXCR, applied by TCRdb to the 5' RACE reads, yields one record per CDR3 protein. This sample has some 1,800,000 distinct CDR3 sequences, with roughly two fifths found just once. The receptor was derived from a human donor in good health. Material: blood. The chain has TRBV5-6 and TRBJ2-3; D gene unclear. CDR3 protein: CASSALGPTIVTDTQYF. For the CDR3, the DNA is TGTGCCAGCAGCGCCCTTGGACCCACTATCGTAACAGATACGCAGTATTTT.